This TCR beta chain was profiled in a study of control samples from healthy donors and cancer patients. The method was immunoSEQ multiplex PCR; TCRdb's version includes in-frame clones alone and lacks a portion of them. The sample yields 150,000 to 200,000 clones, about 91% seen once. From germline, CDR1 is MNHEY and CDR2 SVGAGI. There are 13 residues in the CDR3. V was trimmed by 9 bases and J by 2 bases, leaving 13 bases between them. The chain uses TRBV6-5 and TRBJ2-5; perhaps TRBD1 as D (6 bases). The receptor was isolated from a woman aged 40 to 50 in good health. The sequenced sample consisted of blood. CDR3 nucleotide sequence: TGTGCCAGTACCAGGGGTCGACAAGAGACCCAGTACTTC. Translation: CASTRGRQETQYF.